This T cell receptor (beta chain) derives from a study of T cell responses to AZD1222 COVID-19 vaccine. Study-wide background: Investigators merged groups given second doses at roughly 4 or roughly 12 weeks.

Worth noting for this clone: The antigen remains unidentified.

Profiled with immunoSEQ multiplex PCR; TCRdb holds only in-frame clones, not every one. The repertoire holds about 130,000 clones, with roughly 94% as singletons. General study results and limits: Repertoire collection took place solely once the T cell response had peaked. Within unmutated variant regions lay the reported targets of nearly half of spike-specific TCRs.

Sequences were derived from peripheral blood, sampled on day 0 of AZD1222 vaccination. The receptor comes from an adult in good health.

The chain's CDR3 is CASSQDRGVNTGELFF. The CDR3, as DNA: TGTGCCAGCAGCCAAGATCGGGGGGTCAACACCGGGGAGCTGTTTTTT. The chain is built from TRBV14 and TRBJ2-2, with 7 nucleotides matching TRBD2. CDR3 length: 16 amino acids. CDR1 SGHDN and CDR2 FVKESK come from the germline V gene. V shed 0 bases, J shed 2 bases, and the junction held 3 bases outside the gene matches.